Presented here are 21 T cell receptor beta chains from one specimen sequenced in a study of cytomegalovirus exposure and HLA in healthy donors. The PCR had 60 Vbeta and 13 Jbeta primers. The table came from immunoSEQ multiplex PCR; TCRdb's copy has only in-frame clones and leaves some out. The profile covers fewer than 250,000 clones, with approximately 80% appearing a single time and roughly an eighth taken by the ten largest. Sample: PBMCs. The receptors shown here come from a woman under 40 in good health and CMV-seropositive.

The genes are TRBV6-4 and TRBJ1-5, with a tentative D call TRBD1 (5 bases). Germline V CDR1 and CDR2: MRHNA, SNTAGT. The CDR3 has 15 amino acids. V was pared by 4 bases and J by 1 base, with 11 bases between. CDR3 DNA sequence: TGTGCCAGCAGTGTGGATACAGGCAGCAATCAGCCCCAGCATTTT. It is translated as CASSVDTGSNQPQHF.

CDR3 region: CASSVGQGAFEQYF. For the CDR3, the DNA is TGTGCCAGCAGCGTGGGACAGGGGGCCTTCGAGCAGTACTTC. V gene TRBV9 combines with J gene TRBJ2-7, with TRBD1 identical over 12 bases. The V and J ends lost 2 bases and 6 bases, in that order; junction bases with no gene match: 3. CDR3 length: 14 amino acids. The germline V gene has CDR1 SGDLS and CDR2 YYNGEE.

The genes are TRBV10-3 and TRBJ1-1, with 7 bases aligning to TRBD1. After removal of 3 bases from V and 8 bases from J, the junction contained 6 bases not matched to a gene. This CDR3 contains 13 residues. Germline V gives CDR1 ENHRY, CDR2 SYGVKD. CDR3 amino acids: CAISESQGSEAFF. DNA for the CDR3: TGTGCCATCAGTGAATCACAGGGGTCGGAAGCTTTCTTT.

The gene calls are TRBV9 and TRBJ2-2, with 10 nucleotides matching TRBD1. The CDR3 has 17 residues. CDR1 and CDR2 (germline): SGDLS, YYNGEE. V lost 4 bases to trimming and J lost 5 bases; unmatched junction nucleotides: 11. CDR3 region: CASSLTPGQGYTGELFF. For the CDR3, the DNA is TGTGCCAGCAGCCTGACTCCGGGACAGGGGTATACCGGGGAGCTGTTTTTT.

The rearrangement links TRBV9 to TRBJ1-1; 10 nucleotides align to TRBD1. V lost 4 bases and J lost 4; bases outside the gene matches: 7. Germline V gene lookup returns CDR1 SGDLS and CDR2 YYNGEE. CDR3 length: 15 residues. The CDR3 here is CASSPRQGAGTEAFF. For the CDR3, the DNA is TGTGCCAGCAGCCCCAGACAGGGGGCGGGCACTGAAGCTTTCTTT.

The chain joins TRBV5-1 to TRBJ2-2; the match to TRBD2 covers 14 bases. Unmatched junction bases numbered 7, after V lost 2 bases and J lost 4 bases. CDR1 and CDR2 (germline): SGHRS, YFSETQ. The CDR3 has 18 amino acids. The CDR3: CASSLGTSGGLSTGELFF. Written as DNA, the CDR3 is TGCGCCAGCAGCTTAGGGACTAGCGGGGGCCTTAGCACCGGGGAGCTGTTTTTT.

This clone was seen only a few times. The chain uses TRBV4-1 and TRBJ1-1; D is unclear. CDR1 and CDR2 from the germline V gene are MGHRA and YSYEKL. V lost 0 bases and J lost 0, with 17 bases in between. There are 18 residues in the CDR3. The CDR3 DNA is TGCGCCAGCAGCCAAGATAGAGGGCTCCTCAACATGAACACTGAAGCTTTCTTT. Translating gives CASSQDRGLLNMNTEAFF.

CDR3 nucleotides: TGTGCCATCAGTGAGTCCCCTAGCGCCAACACAGATACGCAGTATTTT. Amino acid sequence: CAISESPSANTDTQYF. This chain joins TRBV10-3 and TRBJ2-3; the D gene is possibly TRBD2 (6 bases). Trimming stripped 0 bases from V and 2 bases from J, with 12 bases between. Looked up from germline, CDR1 is ENHRY and CDR2 is SYGVKD. The CDR3 sequence is 16 residues long.

About this clone itself: An end of the junction differs from the germline gene, which may be a read error. V and J are TRBV7-9 and TRBJ2-3, with TRBD1 identical over 7 bases. The CDR3 loop spans 16 amino acids. Germline V CDR1 and CDR2: SEHNR, FQNEAQ (reference sequence). DNA for the CDR3: TGTTCCAGCAGCCCCAAGACCTCAGGGGGATACGATACGCAGTATTTT. Amino acid sequence: CSSSPKTSGGYDTQYF.

The J gene is TRBJ2-7, the V gene TRBV2; 8 nucleotides line up with TRBD1. The CDR3 spans 16 residues. The germline V gene has CDR1 SNHLY and CDR2 FYNNEI. The J segment lost 5 bases and the V segment lost 5 bases, leaving 14 bases of the junction unmatched. CDR3 loop: CASSTGPTGEVNEQYF. CDR3 nucleotides: TGTGCCAGCAGTACTGGACCGACAGGGGAAGTAAACGAGCAGTACTTC.

In regard to this clone: This sample includes further DNA sequences coding for the same CDR3. The rearrangement joins TRBV7-2 to TRBJ2-7; 12 positions match TRBD2. The germline gives CDR1 SGHTA, CDR2 FQGNSA. The CDR3 has 15 residues. J was trimmed by 2 bases and V by 4 bases; bases with no gene match: 3. Here the CDR3 reads CASSSTSGSPYEQYF. Written as DNA, the CDR3 is TGTGCCAGCAGCTCGACTAGCGGGAGCCCCTACGAGCAGTACTTC. Supplemented by reference TRBV7-2 and TRBJ2-7, the full variable domain reads GAGVSQSPSNKVTEKGKDVELRCDPISGHTALYWYRQSLGQGLEFLIYFQGNSAPDKSGLPSDRFSAERTGGSVSTLTIQRTQQEDSAVYLCASSSTSGSPYEQYFGPGTRLTVT.

This CDR3 reads CASSLRVDSYNSPLHF. CDR3 nucleotide sequence: TGTGCCAGCAGTTTAAGGGTGGACAGCTATAATTCACCCCTCCACTTT. The V call is TRBV28, the J call TRBJ1-6; perhaps TRBD1 as D (6 bases). The germline V gene encodes CDR1 MDHEN and CDR2 SYDVKM. Trimming stripped 2 bases from V and 3 bases from J, with 11 bases between. The CDR3 contains 16 residues.

This chain joins TRBV21-1 and TRBJ2-7; no check of the table's D call, TRBD1, against the DNA was made. TRBV21-1 represents a pseudogene. This CDR3 is 16 amino acids long. The CDR3 coding sequence is TGTGCCAGCAGCAAAGGGGCGACAGGCCTCTCCTACGAGCAGTACTTC. Its protein is CASSKGATGLSYEQYF.

This clone was seen just once. The chain combines TRBV28 with TRBJ1-1; the D gene is possibly TRBD1 (5 bases). Germline assignment: CDR1 MDHEN and CDR2 SYDVKM. The CDR3 spans 14 residues. V lost 2 bases, J lost 4 bases, and 11 bases lay in between. The CDR3 region has the DNA TGTGCCAGCAGTTTAGCAGGGTCTTCCACTGAAGCTTTCTTT. Translated, it gives CASSLAGSSTEAFF. The full variable domain, its missing parts supplied by reference TRBV28 and TRBJ1-1, is DVKVTQSSRYLVKRTGEKVFLECVQDMDHENMFWYRQDPGLGLRLIYFSYDVKMKEKGDIPEGYSVSREKKERFSLILESASTNQTSMYLCASSLAGSSTEAFFGQGTRLTVV.

This clone showed up just once. The genes are TRBV18 and TRBJ2-7; TRBD2 agrees at 7 bases. The CDR3 length is 14 residues. CDR1 KGHSH and CDR2 LQKENI come from the germline V gene. With V trimmed by 4 bases and J by 2 bases, 5 bases remained unmatched. The CDR3 spells CASSRGTNAYEQYF. For the CDR3, the DNA is TGTGCCAGCTCACGAGGGACTAACGCCTACGAGCAGTACTTC.

Only a few counts were recorded for this clone. J is TRBJ2-3 and V is TRBV7-8; 8 positions agree with TRBD1. The CDR3 is 14 amino acids. Per the germline V gene, CDR1 is SGHVS and CDR2 is FQNEAQ. J gave up 4 bases and V 5 bases, and 5 bases lay outside the gene matches. CDR3 in amino acids: CASSRTGFSDTQYF. DNA of the CDR3: TGTGCCAGCAGCCGGACAGGGTTTTCAGATACGCAGTATTTT.

V usage is TRBV29-1 and J usage is TRBJ2-3; D gene ambiguous. The V and J ends lost 8 bases and 4 bases respectively, with 10 bases between them. This CDR3 spans 11 amino acids. CDR1 is SQVTM and CDR2 is ANQGSEA in the germline V gene. The CDR3 DNA is TGCAGCTCCCGGGTCCCAGATACGCAGTATTTT. Its translation is CSSRVPDTQYF.

The rearrangement joins TRBV9 to TRBJ1-6; D is ambiguous. The V end was cut by 3 bases, the J end by 5 bases, with 15 bases between. This CDR3 is built from 16 residues. In germline, CDR1 is SGDLS, CDR2 YYNGEE. CDR3 coding DNA: TGTGCCAGCAGCGCCGACCGAGGCAGCGATAATTCACCCCTCCACTTT. It codes for CASSADRGSDNSPLHF.

This clone was observed a handful of times. CDR3 nucleotide sequence: TGCGCCAGCAGCCAAGTTGGAGCAGGGGGTTTTAACGAGCAGTACTTC. This gives the protein CASSQVGAGGFNEQYF. The rearrangement links TRBV4-3 to TRBJ2-5, with 7 bases identical to TRBD1. The J call may be incorrect, as the DNA end agrees better with TRBJ2-7. Germline V gene sequence: CDR1 LGHNA, CDR2 YSLEER. The CDR3 sequence is 16 residues long.

Concerning this clone: Relative to the germline gene, one junction end is altered; a read error may explain this. This chain links TRBV30 with TRBJ2-7, with a possible D match to TRBD1 (6 bases). CDR3 size: 16 residues. From germline, CDR1 is GTSNPN and CDR2 SVGIG (reference sequence). The CDR3 DNA is TGTGCCTGGAGTGTAAGCGGCGCAGGGGAGACCTACGGGCAGTACTTC. Translating it yields CAWSVSGAGETYGQYF.

This clone has a handful of counts. CDR3 in DNA: TGTGCCAGCAGCGTACAGGGTCGGGAAGAGACCCAGTACTTC. Its protein is CASSVQGREETQYF. The chain employs TRBV9 and TRBJ2-5, with a tentative D call TRBD1 (5 bases). This CDR3 is built from 14 residues. Germline V lookup: CDR1 SGDLS, CDR2 YYNGEE. V was clipped by 1 base and J by 3 bases, with 10 bases between them.